The rows below give T cell receptor beta chains drawn from one sample of a study of blood T cell repertoires in COVID-19. The protocol was immunoSEQ multiplex PCR, while the TCRdb copy is restricted to in-frame clones and leaves out a portion. The sample holds 130,000 or so clones, roughly 88% seen once. Sequenced input: peripheral blood. The source is a man in his forties or fifties with acute or convalescent COVID-19. Each CDR3 is given with its conserved first and last residue. The order of the fields is V gene, clone size, J gene, D gene, CDR3 protein, CDR3 DNA. The D gene is left open where the match is weak. Size values are once, few and many counts, or a class for expanded clones, and some rows have none.

V: TRBV29-1
size: once
J: TRBJ1-1
D: .
CDR3: CSDETGGTEAFF
DNA: TGCAGCGACGAGACAGGCGGCACTGAAGCTTTCTTT

V: TRBV15
size: once
J: TRBJ1-4
D: TRBD1
CDR3: CATSREQGASEKLFF
DNA: TGTGCCACCAGCAGAGAACAGGGGGCCAGTGAAAAACTGTTTTTT

V: TRBV3-1/TRBV3-2
size: once
J: TRBJ2-1
D: TRBD2
CDR3: CASSPTGLAGDNEQFF
DNA: TGTGCCAGCAGCCCCACCGGACTAGCGGGAGACAATGAGCAGTTCTTC

V: TRBV30
size: few
J: TRBJ2-2
D: .
CDR3: CAGRGAANTGELFF
DNA: TGTGCCGGGCGTGGGGCCGCGAACACCGGGGAGCTGTTTTTT

V: TRBV6-2/TRBV6-3
size: .
J: TRBJ1-1
D: TRBD1
CDR3: CASSYPTGLGMNTEAFF
DNA: TGTGCCAGCAGTTACCCGACAGGGTTAGGGATGAACACTGAAGCTTTCTTT

V: TRBV30
size: .
J: TRBJ1-5
D: TRBD1
CDR3: CAWSPGGQGNQPQHF
DNA: TGTGCCTGGAGCCCCGGGGGACAGGGCAATCAGCCCCAGCATTTT

V: TRBV5-1
size: .
J: TRBJ2-3
D: .
CDR3: CASSSQGTDTQYF
DNA: TGCGCCAGCAGCTCACAGGGTACAGATACGCAGTATTTT

V: TRBV3-1/TRBV3-2
size: .
J: TRBJ2-5
D: TRBD1
CDR3: CASSPGTEKKQETQYF
DNA: TGTGCCAGCAGCCCAGGGACAGAGAAAAAACAAGAGACCCAGTACTTC

V: TRBV7-6
size: few
J: TRBJ2-5
D: TRBD1
CDR3: CASSSLGTDQETQYF
DNA: TGTGCCAGCAGCTCGCTCGGGACAGACCAAGAGACCCAGTACTTC

V: TRBV20-1
size: .
J: TRBJ1-4
D: .
CDR3: CVGGEDEKLFF
DNA: TGCGTTGGGGGGGAGGATGAAAAACTGTTTTTT

V: TRBV6-1
size: once
J: TRBJ1-2
D: .
CDR3: CASSEGSDGYTF
DNA: TGTGCCAGCAGTGAAGGGTCGGATGGCTACACCTTC

V: TRBV14
size: .
J: TRBJ1-2
D: .
CDR3: CASSQGNGDYGYTF
DNA: TGTGCCAGCAGCCAAGGGAACGGAGACTATGGCTACACCTTC

V: TRBV9
size: .
J: TRBJ2-7
D: TRBD1
CDR3: CASSAGQGPYEQYF
DNA: TGTGCCAGCAGCGCGGGACAGGGGCCCTACGAGCAGTACTTC

V: TRBV5-1
size: .
J: TRBJ1-1
D: .
CDR3: CASSFGDWNTEAFF
DNA: TGCGCCAGCAGCTTCGGTGACTGGAACACTGAAGCTTTCTTT

V: TRBV4-3
size: .
J: TRBJ1-5
D: TRBD1
CDR3: CASSRRTGYQPQHF
DNA: TGCGCCAGCAGCCGCCGGACAGGGTATCAGCCCCAGCATTTT

V: TRBV10-2
size: .
J: TRBJ1-2
D: TRBD1
CDR3: CASRENLDRDYGYTF
DNA: TGCGCCAGCCGGGAAAATCTGGACAGGGACTATGGCTACACCTTC

V: TRBV5-6
size: .
J: TRBJ2-5
D: .
CDR3: CASSLLSSVQETQYF
DNA: TGTGCCAGCAGCTTATTGTCTAGCGTACAAGAGACCCAGTACTTC

V: TRBV4-1
size: .
J: TRBJ1-6
D: TRBD1
CDR3: CASSRTDRGQFSYNSPLHF
DNA: TGCGCCAGCAGCCGAACAGACAGGGGGCAATTCTCCTATAATTCACCCCTCCACTTT

V: TRBV6-5
size: .
J: TRBJ2-7
D: .
CDR3: CASRADGALAYEQYF
DNA: TGTGCCAGCAGGGCTGATGGAGCGTTGGCCTACGAGCAGTACTTC

V: TRBV3-1/TRBV3-2
size: .
J: TRBJ1-2
D: .
CDR3: CASSQDGQIYGYTF
DNA: TGTGCCAGCAGCCAAGATGGTCAGATATATGGCTACACCTTC

V: TRBV5-4
size: .
J: TRBJ1-1
D: TRBD1
CDR3: CASSLGQGGNTEAFF
DNA: TGTGCCAGCAGCCTAGGACAGGGGGGTAACACTGAAGCTTTCTTT

V: TRBV9
size: .
J: TRBJ2-2
D: .
CDR3: CASSPRAGGELFF
DNA: TGTGCCAGCAGCCCCCGCGCGGGCGGGGAGCTGTTTTTT

V: TRBV29-1
size: .
J: TRBJ2-3
D: .
CDR3: CSVVPGSGDIRGDTQYF
DNA: TGCAGCGTTGTTCCCGGGTCGGGAGATATTAGAGGAGATACGCAGTATTTT

V: TRBV2
size: .
J: TRBJ1-2
D: TRBD1
CDR3: CASSTTGGSGYTF
DNA: TGTGCCAGCAGTACTACAGGGGGCTCTGGCTACACCTTC

V: TRBV6-5
size: .
J: TRBJ2-1
D: .
CDR3: CASSLGHSYNEQFF
DNA: TGTGCCAGCAGTTTGGGACATAGCTACAATGAGCAGTTCTTC

V: TRBV3-1/TRBV3-2
size: .
J: TRBJ1-1
D: TRBD1
CDR3: CASSQRHFTPGTVTAEAFF
DNA: TGTGCCAGCAGCCAACGTCACTTTACCCCCGGGACAGTTACGGCTGAAGCTTTCTTT

V: TRBV3-1/TRBV3-2
size: .
J: TRBJ2-1
D: .
CDR3: CASSQARDEQFF
DNA: TGTGCCAGCAGCCAAGCGCGCGATGAGCAGTTCTTC

V: TRBV6-6
size: .
J: TRBJ2-5
D: TRBD1
CDR3: CASTKYQGEETQYF
DNA: TGTGCCAGCACTAAATATCAGGGGGAAGAGACCCAGTACTTC

V: TRBV9
size: .
J: TRBJ2-7
D: .
CDR3: CASSLTGTSSYEQYF
DNA: TGTGCCAGCAGCTTAACCGGGACATCTTCCTACGAGCAGTACTTC

V: TRBV10-2
size: .
J: TRBJ2-7
D: TRBD2
CDR3: CASGRTSGLPYEQYF
DNA: TGCGCCAGCGGGAGGACTAGCGGCCTCCCTTACGAGCAGTACTTC

V: TRBV7-8
size: once
J: TRBJ1-4
D: .
CDR3: CASSPAGATNEKLFF
DNA: TGTGCCAGCAGCCCCGCGGGGGCAACTAATGAAAAACTGTTTTTT

V: TRBV5-1
size: .
J: TRBJ2-5
D: .
CDR3: CASSLGSRETQYF
DNA: TGCGCCAGCAGCTTGGGGAGCCGCGAGACCCAGTACTTC

V: TRBV5-1
size: few
J: TRBJ2-7
D: TRBD1
CDR3: CASSLGDRAYEQYF
DNA: TGCGCCAGCAGCTTGGGGGACAGAGCCTACGAGCAGTACTTC

V: TRBV3-1/TRBV3-2
size: .
J: TRBJ2-1
D: TRBD2
CDR3: CASSPRLAGGPGNEQFF
DNA: TGTGCCAGCAGCCCCAGACTAGCGGGAGGGCCGGGCAATGAGCAGTTCTTC

V: TRBV5-1
size: .
J: TRBJ2-7
D: .
CDR3: CASSLFTGSLYEQYF
DNA: TGCGCCAGCAGCTTGTTTACGGGGAGCCTCTACGAGCAGTACTTC

V: TRBV7-8
size: .
J: TRBJ1-2
D: TRBD1
CDR3: CASSLETGQGVLYGYTF
DNA: TGTGCCAGCAGCTTAGAAACGGGACAGGGGGTTCTATATGGCTACACCTTC

V: TRBV6-6
size: .
J: TRBJ2-1
D: TRBD2
CDR3: CASSYYRAGEEQFF
DNA: TGTGCCAGCAGTTACTATCGAGCGGGGGAGGAGCAGTTCTTC

V: TRBV5-1
size: .
J: TRBJ1-1
D: .
CDR3: CASSLSPGNTEAFF
DNA: TGCGCCAGCAGCTTGTCACCGGGGAACACTGAAGCTTTCTTT

V: TRBV9
size: once
J: TRBJ1-2
D: .
CDR3: CASSPAQGYGYTF
DNA: TGTGCCAGCAGCCCTGCTCAGGGGTATGGCTACACCTTC

V: TRBV3-1/TRBV3-2
size: .
J: TRBJ1-4
D: .
CDR3: CASSQAGQPNEKLFF
DNA: TGTGCCAGCAGCCAAGCCGGACAGCCGAATGAAAAACTGTTTTTT

V: TRBV3-1/TRBV3-2
size: .
J: TRBJ2-5
D: TRBD2
CDR3: CASSRRREVETQYF
DNA: TGTGCCAGCAGCCGGAGGCGGGAGGTAGAGACCCAGTACTTC

V: TRBV6-5
size: once
J: TRBJ1-2
D: .
CDR3: CASRPTSGAAYGYTF
DNA: TGTGCCAGCAGACCGACAAGTGGGGCGGCCTATGGCTACACCTTC

V: TRBV4-2
size: .
J: TRBJ1-1
D: TRBD1
CDR3: CASRSGTGIQNTEAFF
DNA: TGTGCCAGCAGGTCCGGGACAGGGATCCAGAACACTGAAGCTTTCTTT

V: TRBV11-2
size: .
J: TRBJ1-1
D: .
CDR3: CASSLEVAGPYEAFF
DNA: TGTGCCAGCAGCTTAGAGGTCGCGGGACCATATGAAGCTTTCTTT

V: TRBV6-1
size: .
J: TRBJ2-7
D: .
CDR3: CASSELWRGYEQYF
DNA: TGTGCCAGCAGTGAACTGTGGAGGGGATACGAGCAGTACTTC

V: TRBV9
size: .
J: TRBJ2-7
D: TRBD2
CDR3: CASSVGSGSYEQYF
DNA: TGTGCCAGCAGCGTCGGTAGCGGGAGCTACGAGCAGTACTTC

V: TRBV27
size: .
J: TRBJ1-5
D: TRBD1
CDR3: CASSHTGVGNQPQHF
DNA: TGTGCCAGCAGCCATACAGGGGTGGGCAATCAGCCCCAGCATTTT

V: TRBV19
size: .
J: TRBJ1-1
D: .
CDR3: CASSILGARGTEAFF
DNA: TGTGCCAGTAGCATCTTGGGAGCTAGAGGCACTGAAGCTTTCTTT

V: TRBV2
size: .
J: TRBJ2-1
D: TRBD2
CDR3: CASAAGGSYNEQFF
DNA: TGTGCCAGCGCGGCGGGAGGGTCCTACAATGAGCAGTTCTTC

V: TRBV5-6
size: .
J: TRBJ2-5
D: .
CDR3: CASSPGQGRYQETQYF
DNA: TGTGCCAGCAGCCCCGGGCAGGGAAGATACCAAGAGACCCAGTACTTC

V: TRBV4-3
size: .
J: TRBJ2-7
D: .
CDR3: CASSQRPEGYEQYF
DNA: TGCGCCAGCAGCCAACGCCCCGAGGGATACGAGCAGTACTTC

V: TRBV12-5
size: .
J: TRBJ2-4
D: .
CDR3: CASGSGQALGAKNIQYF
DNA: TGTGCTAGTGGCTCGGGACAAGCGCTCGGGGCCAAAAACATTCAGTACTTC